These 30 T cell receptor beta chains came from one sample sequenced in a study of T cell changes during pregnancy in multiple sclerosis. The assay was immunoSEQ multiplex PCR, and TCRdb's table has in-frame clones only and misses some. The sample shows 45,000 to 65,000 clones, 94% of them seen only once. This specimen was CD8+ T cells from peripheral blood mononuclear cells, taken in the third trimester of pregnancy. These TCRs come from a female donor with multiple sclerosis, enrolled in a pregnancy study.

The J gene is TRBJ2-1, the V gene TRBV6-1, with 9 bases lining up with TRBD2. Germline loops: CDR1 MNHNS, CDR2 SASEGT. This CDR3 has 19 amino acids. V dropped 2 bases and J dropped 3; count of bases not matched to a gene: 14. CDR3 in DNA: TGTGCCAGCAGTGAATACCCCACTCCTAGCGGGAAGCTCTACAATGAGCAGTTCTTC. It is translated as CASSEYPTPSGKLYNEQFF.

The CDR3 loop reads CASSPGLEQFF. As DNA, the CDR3 is TGTGCCAGCAGCCCCGGACTGGAGCAGTTCTTC. The chain couples TRBV7-6 to TRBJ2-1; possibly TRBD2 for D (5 bases). Looked up from germline, CDR1 is SGHVS and CDR2 is FNYEAQ. V lost 5 bases, J lost 10 bases, and 9 bases lay in between. The CDR3 length is 11 residues.

V is TRBV6-6 and J is TRBJ2-7; 7 bases align to TRBD2. The CDR3 consists of 15 residues. V dropped 0 bases and J dropped 0; count of bases not matched to a gene: 2. Germline values: CDR1 MNHNY, CDR2 SVGAGI (reference sequence). The CDR3 region is CASSYSSGDSYEQYF. CDR3 bases: TGTGCCAGCAGTTACTCGAGCGGGGACTCCTACGAGCAGTACTTC.

This clone was detected once. V and J are TRBV14 and TRBJ1-4; 7 bases are a match to TRBD1. This CDR3 contains 15 residues. V lost 0 bases, J lost 8 bases, and 6 bases stayed unmatched. CDR1 is SGHDN, CDR2 FVKESK, per germline. The CDR3, as DNA: TGTGCCAGCAGCCAAGAAATGACAGGGAGGGAAAAACTGTTTTTT. Translated, it gives CASSQEMTGREKLFF.

This clone was recorded once. The chain couples TRBV7-9 to TRBJ2-3; D unresolved. Germline CDR1 and CDR2: SEHNR and FQNEAQ (reference sequence). Deletions cut 1 base from V and 1 base from J, with 9 bases between. CDR3 length equals 15 residues. The DNA for the CDR3 is TGTGCCAGCAGCTTAGTCGGGTTTGGCACAGATACGCAGTATTTT. Its translation: CASSLVGFGTDTQYF.

The chain uses TRBV14 and TRBJ1-1; the D gene is possibly TRBD1 (5 bases). This CDR3 contains 14 residues. The germline V gene encodes CDR1 SGHDN and CDR2 FVKESK. Trimming left V 1 base short and J 4 bases short, with 10 bases between. The CDR3 nucleotides are TGTGCCAGCAGCCAAGGGGGCTTCGTCACTGAAGCTTTCTTT. This sequence encodes CASSQGGFVTEAFF.

V and J are TRBV11-2 and TRBJ2-1, with 10 bases fitting TRBD2. CDR3 length: 16 residues. Germline CDR1 and CDR2: SGHAT and FQNNGV. V shed 3 bases, J shed 4 bases, and the junction held 6 bases outside the gene matches. The CDR3 sequence is CASSFQLAGLYNEQFF. The CDR3 nucleotides are TGTGCCAGCAGCTTCCAACTAGCGGGATTATACAATGAGCAGTTCTTC.

The V call is TRBV29-1, the J call TRBJ2-1, with 12 bases identical to TRBD2. The ends lost 6 bases at V and 3 bases at J; junction bases unmatched: 6. The germline gives CDR1 SQVTM, CDR2 ANQGSEA. This CDR3 is built from 15 residues. CDR3 coding DNA: TGCAGCGTCAGGACTAGCGGGATGAACTACAATGAGCAGTTCTTC. Its translation is CSVRTSGMNYNEQFF.

This clone was seen once. The chain combines TRBV11-3 with TRBJ2-7, with D perhaps TRBD1 (5 bases). Trimming took off 2 bases at V and 6 bases at J, with 14 bases between the two ends. This CDR3 has 14 residues. Germline CDR1 and CDR2: SGHNT and YENEEA. The CDR3 nucleotides read TGTGCCAGCAGCTTATCCATACAGGTTAGCGAGCAGTACTTC. This translates into CASSLSIQVSEQYF.

The chain couples TRBV4-1 to TRBJ2-5, with no clear D. Trimming left V 8 bases short and J 1 base short, with 5 bases between. Per the germline V gene, CDR1 is MGHRA and CDR2 is YSYEKL. The CDR3 sequence is 11 residues long. The CDR3 is CASQFQETQYF. DNA of the CDR3: TGCGCCAGCCAGTTCCAAGAGACCCAGTACTTC.

In its sample, this clone was seen once. The chain is built from TRBV4-3 and TRBJ2-7; no clear D gene. The CDR3 loop spans 14 amino acids. Looked up from germline, CDR1 is LGHNA and CDR2 is YSLEER. The germline V and J ends were trimmed by 0 bases and 3 bases, with 9 bases remaining between them. The CDR3: CASSQENRIYEQYF. The CDR3 DNA is TGCGCCAGCAGCCAAGAAAACAGAATCTACGAGCAGTACTTC.

The CDR3 DNA reads TGTGCCAGCAGCCCCGGGGGGGCGCAGGCCGGGGAGCTGTTTTTT. Translated: CASSPGGAQAGELFF. The V and J genes are TRBV28 and TRBJ2-2, with 8 bases that match TRBD2. The junction had 9 bases not matched to a gene; V was cut back by 6 bases and J by 6 bases. Germline V lookup: CDR1 MDHEN, CDR2 SYDVKM. The CDR3 is 15 residues long.

The CDR3: CASSSLAETYNEQFF. The CDR3, as DNA: TGTGCCAGCAGTTCACTAGCGGAAACCTACAATGAGCAGTTCTTC. This sequence joins TRBV27 and TRBJ2-1; 8 nucleotides match TRBD2. The ends lost 4 bases at V and 2 bases at J; junction bases unmatched: 4. CDR1 MNHEY and CDR2 SMNVEV come from the germline V gene (reference sequence). CDR3 length: 15 residues.

The CDR3 region is CASSSGLAAGTEAKNIQYF. The CDR3 bases are TGTGCCAGCAGCTCGGGACTAGCGGCGGGCACAGAAGCCAAAAACATTCAGTACTTC. The genes are TRBV13 and TRBJ2-4; 11 bases align to TRBD2. CDR1 is PRHDT and CDR2 is FYEKMQ in the germline V gene (reference sequence). Trimming removed 4 bases from V and 0 bases from J; junction bases left unmatched: 11. The CDR3 sequence is 19 residues long.

V usage is TRBV4-2 and J usage is TRBJ1-2; D call uncertain. The length of the CDR3 is 15 residues. Germline V gene lookup returns CDR1 LGHNA and CDR2 YNFKEQ. Trimming left V 0 bases short and J 1 base short, with 9 bases between. The CDR3 spells CASSQEPGLNYGYTF. CDR3 coding DNA: TGTGCCAGCAGCCAAGAGCCAGGCCTTAACTATGGCTACACCTTC.

The chain couples TRBV4-1 to TRBJ2-5; 9 nucleotides line up with TRBD1. The CDR3 loop spans 16 amino acids. V gave up 3 bases and J gave up 1 base; unmatched junction bases: 6. Germline V CDR1 and CDR2: MGHRA, YSYEKL. The CDR3 protein is CASSHKRGQGQETQYF. In DNA, the CDR3 is TGCGCCAGCAGCCATAAGCGGGGACAGGGCCAAGAGACCCAGTACTTC.

The rearrangement links TRBV6-5 to TRBJ1-2; D is possibly TRBD1 (5 bases). Germline lookup yields CDR1 MNHEY and CDR2 SVGAGI. Trimming pared 5 bases from V and 2 bases from J, leaving 12 bases between. The CDR3 spans 14 residues. CDR3 sequence: CASSLGGGNYGYTF. The CDR3 coding sequence is TGTGCCAGCAGTCTTGGGGGGGGAAACTATGGCTACACCTTC.

This rearrangement joins TRBV7-9 to TRBJ2-5; 7 bases are shared with TRBD1. The CDR3 extends over 15 amino acids. V lost 5 bases, J lost 3 bases, and 9 bases stayed unmatched. Germline-derived CDR1 and CDR2 are SEHNR and FQNEAQ (reference sequence). The CDR3: CASSALGTGEETQYF. The CDR3 DNA sequence: TGTGCCAGCAGCGCCCTGGGTACAGGGGAAGAGACCCAGTACTTC.

The chain links TRBV27 to TRBJ2-7, with 8 bases identical to TRBD2. The CDR3 is 16 residues long. Germline V gene lookup returns CDR1 MNHEY and CDR2 SMNVEV (reference sequence). V lost 5 bases to trimming and J lost 0 bases; unmatched junction nucleotides: 9. In DNA, the CDR3 is TGTGCCAGCAGTCTCTCCTATAGCGGGATCTCCTACGAGCAGTACTTC. Its protein is CASSLSYSGISYEQYF.

This chain uses TRBV7-2 with TRBJ2-7; TRBD2 matches 8 bases. J was trimmed by 4 bases and V by 6 bases; bases with no gene match: 17. Germline CDR1 reads SGHTA; CDR2 reads FQGNSA. The CDR3 contains 17 residues. CDR3 sequence reads: CASRSVRGPSGRYEQYF. As DNA, the CDR3 is TGTGCCAGCAGATCCGTACGGGGACCTAGCGGGCGTTACGAGCAGTACTTC.

V and J are TRBV28 and TRBJ2-7, with 7 bases aligning to TRBD2. Germline CDR1 and CDR2: MDHEN and SYDVKM. The length of the CDR3 is 16 residues. V shed 5 bases, J shed 2 bases, and the junction held 12 bases outside the gene matches. The CDR3 sequence is CASSPPPLTSPYEQYF. CDR3 sequence (DNA): TGTGCCAGCAGTCCCCCCCCTTTGACTAGCCCCTACGAGCAGTACTTC.

The gene calls are TRBV4-1 and TRBJ1-1; 8 positions match TRBD1. CDR1 is MGHRA and CDR2 is YSYEKL in the germline V gene. The trim removed 3 bases at V and 1 base at J, leaving 7 bases unmatched. The CDR3 has 16 amino acids. The DNA of the CDR3 is TGCGCCAGCAGCCAGGCCCGGACAGGGACGAACACTGAAGCTTTCTTT. As protein: CASSQARTGTNTEAFF.

V and J are TRBV30 and TRBJ1-6, with D perhaps matching TRBD1 (6 bases). The CDR3 length is 13 residues. Trimming pared 6 bases from V and 8 bases from J, leaving 14 bases between. Germline lookup yields CDR1 GTSNPN and CDR2 SVGIG (reference sequence). The CDR3 region is CACNPDSYSPLHF. Here the CDR3 DNA reads TGTGCCTGTAACCCGGACAGTTATTCACCCCTCCACTTT.

By proportion, this clone is medium-sized. The V and J genes are TRBV27 and TRBJ2-3; a weak D match, TRBD2 (6 bases). This CDR3 is built from 15 residues. V shed 6 bases and J shed 0 bases, with 13 bases lying between them. Germline values: CDR1 MNHEY, CDR2 SMNVEV (reference sequence). CDR3 loop: CASSIAVTSTDTQYF. CDR3 DNA: TGTGCCAGCAGCATAGCGGTTACTAGCACAGATACGCAGTATTTT.

The chain uses TRBV29-1 and TRBJ1-2; 8 bases match TRBD1. This CDR3 is built from 13 residues. Trimming cost V 6 bases and J 4 bases; bases outside gene matches: 7. CDR1 SQVTM and CDR2 ANQGSEA come from the germline V gene. CDR3 in DNA: TGCAGCGTGGATGGACAGGGCGGCTATGGCTACACCTTC. Protein sequence: CSVDGQGGYGYTF. The whole variable domain, filled in from reference TRBV29-1 and TRBJ1-2, reads SAVISQKPSRDICQRGTSLTIQCQVDSQVTMMFWYRQQPGQSLTLIATANQGSEATYESGFVIDKFPISRPNLTFSTLTVSNMSPEDSSIYLCSVDGQGGYGYTFGSGTRLTVV.

This chain joins TRBV27 and TRBJ2-7; 8 bases map to TRBD1. The CDR3 covers 15 residues. Germline lookup yields CDR1 MNHEY and CDR2 SMNVEV (reference sequence). V shed 5 bases, J shed 3 bases, and the junction held 9 bases outside the gene matches. The CDR3 DNA follows: TGTGCCAGCAGTCTTACGGGACAGGTGTTCTACGAGCAGTACTTC. Encoded protein: CASSLTGQVFYEQYF.

The chain has TRBV7-6 and TRBJ1-5; D possibly corresponds to TRBD1 (5 bases). CDR1 SGHVS and CDR2 FNYEAQ come from the germline V gene. With 1 base removed from V and 2 bases from J, the gap between germline ends came to 12 bases. The CDR3 extends over 16 amino acids. The CDR3 reads CASSLGDAGGNQPQHF. In DNA, the CDR3 is TGTGCCAGCAGCTTAGGGGACGCGGGGGGCAATCAGCCCCAGCATTTT.

The V gene is TRBV27, the J gene TRBJ2-7; TRBD2 matches 11 bases. The J segment lost 1 base and the V segment lost 2 bases, leaving 7 bases of the junction unmatched. This CDR3 has 17 residues. Germline V gene data show CDR1 as MNHEY and CDR2 as SMNVEV (reference sequence). The CDR3 loop reads CASSLVSGRAGSYEQYF. The DNA for the CDR3 is TGTGCCAGCAGTTTAGTTAGCGGGAGGGCCGGGTCCTACGAGCAGTACTTC.

The CDR3 sequence: CASSQEEPSYEQYF. DNA for the CDR3: TGCGCCAGCAGCCAAGAAGAACCATCCTACGAGCAGTACTTC. J is TRBJ2-5 and V is TRBV4-3, with unresolved D. The J call is uncertain, as TRBJ2-7 better fits the DNA end. CDR3 length: 14 residues. Per germline, CDR1 LGHNA and CDR2 YSLEER.

The V and J genes are TRBV18 and TRBJ2-3, with no clear D. V was clipped by 8 bases and J by 1 base, with 4 bases between them. Germline loops: CDR1 KGHSH, CDR2 LQKENI. This CDR3 is 11 amino acids long. CDR3 residues: CASPRTDTQYF. CDR3 nucleotides: TGTGCCAGCCCTCGCACAGATACGCAGTATTTT.